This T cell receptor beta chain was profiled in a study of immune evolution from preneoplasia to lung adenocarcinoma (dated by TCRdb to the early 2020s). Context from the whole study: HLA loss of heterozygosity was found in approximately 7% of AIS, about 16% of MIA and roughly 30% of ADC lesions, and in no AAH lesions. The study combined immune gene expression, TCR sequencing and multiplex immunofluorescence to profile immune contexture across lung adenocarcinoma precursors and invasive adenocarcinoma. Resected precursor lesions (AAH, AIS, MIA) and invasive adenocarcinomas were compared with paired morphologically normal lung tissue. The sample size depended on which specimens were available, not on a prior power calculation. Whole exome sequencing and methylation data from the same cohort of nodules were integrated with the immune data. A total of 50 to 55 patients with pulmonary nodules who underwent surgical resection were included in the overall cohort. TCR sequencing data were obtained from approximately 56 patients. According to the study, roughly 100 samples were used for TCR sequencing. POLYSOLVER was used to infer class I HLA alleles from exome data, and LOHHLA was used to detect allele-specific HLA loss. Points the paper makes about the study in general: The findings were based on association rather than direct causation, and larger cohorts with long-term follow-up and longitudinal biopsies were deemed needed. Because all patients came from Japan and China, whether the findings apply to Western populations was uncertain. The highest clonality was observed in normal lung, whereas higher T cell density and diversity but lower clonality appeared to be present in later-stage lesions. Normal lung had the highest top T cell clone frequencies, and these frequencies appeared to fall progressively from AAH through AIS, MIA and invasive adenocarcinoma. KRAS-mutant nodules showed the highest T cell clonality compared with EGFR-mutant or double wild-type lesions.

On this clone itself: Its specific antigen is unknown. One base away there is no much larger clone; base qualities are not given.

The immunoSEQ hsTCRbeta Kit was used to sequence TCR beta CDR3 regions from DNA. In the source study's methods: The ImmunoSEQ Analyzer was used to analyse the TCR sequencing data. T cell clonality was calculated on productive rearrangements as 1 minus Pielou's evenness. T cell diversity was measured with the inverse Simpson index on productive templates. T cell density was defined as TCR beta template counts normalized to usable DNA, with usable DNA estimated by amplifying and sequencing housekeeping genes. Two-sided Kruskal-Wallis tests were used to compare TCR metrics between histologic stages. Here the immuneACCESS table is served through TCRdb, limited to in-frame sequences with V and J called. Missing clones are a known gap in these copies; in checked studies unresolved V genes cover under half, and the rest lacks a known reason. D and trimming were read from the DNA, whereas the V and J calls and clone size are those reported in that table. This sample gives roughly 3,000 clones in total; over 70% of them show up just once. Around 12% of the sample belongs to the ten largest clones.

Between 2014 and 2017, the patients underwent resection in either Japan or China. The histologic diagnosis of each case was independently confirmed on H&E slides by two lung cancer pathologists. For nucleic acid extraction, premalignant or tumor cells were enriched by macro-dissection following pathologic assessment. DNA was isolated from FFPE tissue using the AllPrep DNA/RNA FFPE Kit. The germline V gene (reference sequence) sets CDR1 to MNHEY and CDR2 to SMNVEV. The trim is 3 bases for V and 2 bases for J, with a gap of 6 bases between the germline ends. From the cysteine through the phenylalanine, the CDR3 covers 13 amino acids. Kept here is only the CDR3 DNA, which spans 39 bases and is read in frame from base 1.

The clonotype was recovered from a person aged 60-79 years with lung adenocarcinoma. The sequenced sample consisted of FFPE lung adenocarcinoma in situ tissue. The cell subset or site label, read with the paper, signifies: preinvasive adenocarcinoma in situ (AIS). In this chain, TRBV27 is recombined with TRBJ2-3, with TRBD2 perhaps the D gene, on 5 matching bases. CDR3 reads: CASSLTITDTQYF. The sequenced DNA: TGTGCCAGCAGTTTGACTATCACAGATACGCAGTATTTT.